The 9 T cell receptor beta chains presented below share a single source sample, sequenced in a study of graft-versus-host responses after intestinal transplantation. The method was immunoSEQ multiplex PCR; TCRdb's version includes in-frame clones alone and lacks a portion of them. Here the sample spans about 59,000 clones, almost 95% being singletons. These receptors have no identified antigens. Material: unstimulated CD4+ T cells sorted from spleen or lymph node cells, obtained before transplant. The receptors stem from a human donor who was the organ donor for an intestinal transplant.

V gene TRBV2 combines with J gene TRBJ2-1, with 8 bases fitting TRBD1. V was clipped by 4 bases and J by 8 bases; unmatched bases: 4. The CDR3 loop spans 13 amino acids. Germline assignment: CDR1 SNHLY and CDR2 FYNNEI. In nucleotides, the CDR3 is TGTGCCAGCAGTGGGGGACAGGAACATGAGCAGTTCTTC. Translation: CASSGGQEHEQFF.

V usage is TRBV9 and J usage is TRBJ1-1; D is ambiguous. This CDR3 has 17 amino acids. The germline V and J ends were trimmed by 2 bases and 1 base, with 18 bases remaining between them. The V gene's germline CDR1 is SGDLS and CDR2 YYNGEE. Here the CDR3 DNA reads TGTGCCAGCAGCGTTTCATTTGGGGAATTGAGGAACACTGAAGCTTTCTTT. Its translation: CASSVSFGELRNTEAFF.

The chain couples TRBV19 to TRBJ1-6; TRBD1 matches at 8 bases. CDR3 length: 18 residues. Germline CDR1 and CDR2: LNHDA and SQIVND (reference sequence). The junction had 15 bases not matched to a gene; V was cut back by 5 bases and J by 6 bases. CDR3 in DNA: TGTGCCAGTAGTCCTGACTTCCCGGACAGGGTATTTAATTCACCCCTCCACTTT. Residues: CASSPDFPDRVFNSPLHF.

Turning to this clone: The junction departs from germline at one end; a sequencing error may be responsible. This chain joins TRBV11-2 and TRBJ2-7; D possibly corresponds to TRBD1 (6 bases). The germline V gene encodes CDR1 SGHAT and CDR2 FQNNGV. The CDR3 is made up of 13 amino acids. The CDR3 region is CASSLEGRGEQYF. The DNA for the CDR3 is TGTGCCAGCAGCCTAGAGGGCAGGGGCGAGCAGTACTTC.

This chain joins TRBV7-9 and TRBJ1-6, with 7 positions matching TRBD1. V lost 4 bases, J lost 11 bases, and 14 bases stayed unmatched. CDR1 and CDR2 (germline): SEHNR, FQNEAQ (reference sequence). The CDR3 totals 16 residues. CDR3 DNA sequence: TGTGCCAGCAGCTCCCTGTTACCCCAAGGACAGGCACCCCTCCACTTT. This codes for CASSSLLPQGQAPLHF.

This CDR3 is CSVSPLLKAGGYTF. As DNA, the CDR3 is TGCAGCGTCTCCCCCCTTCTCAAGGCCGGGGGCTACACCTTC. The V call is TRBV29-1, the J call TRBJ1-2, with D uncertain. Germline V CDR1 and CDR2: SQVTM, ANQGSEA. V was cut by 6 bases and J by 8 bases, with 22 bases left in between. The CDR3 consists of 14 residues.

The V gene is TRBV10-3, the J gene TRBJ1-2; D not resolved. The V gene lost 8 bases and the J gene lost 0 bases, with 10 bases spanning the gap. The CDR3 consists of 13 residues. Germline loops: CDR1 ENHRY, CDR2 SYGVKD. The DNA for the CDR3 is TGTGCCATCGGCCGGGAGCCTAACTATGGCTACACCTTC. Its protein product is CAIGREPNYGYTF.

The chain carries TRBV2 and TRBJ1-5; TRBD1 might be the D (6 bases). This CDR3 has 14 amino acids. Trimming stripped 6 bases from V and 3 bases from J, with 12 bases between. CDR1 is SNHLY, CDR2 FYNNEI, per germline. DNA of the CDR3: TGTGCCAGCAGGTCCCGGGACACCAATCAGCCCCAGCATTTT. Translating it yields CASRSRDTNQPQHF.

This clone was picked up a small number of times. The rearrangement links TRBV7-2 to TRBJ1-1; D is ambiguous. Germline V lookup: CDR1 SGHTA, CDR2 FQGNSA. V was cut by 1 base and J by 4 bases, with 10 bases left in between. The CDR3 has 14 amino acids. The CDR3 DNA follows: TGTGCCAGCAGCTTAGTGGGATCGGCCACTGAAGCTTTCTTT. It yields the protein CASSLVGSATEAFF.